These T cell receptor beta chains were read from a single sample in a study of T cells in Graves' hyperthyroidism and ophthalmopathy. TCRdb ran MiXCR on the multiplex PCR reads and lists one entry per CDR3 protein. This table holds 500,000 to 650,000 distinct CDR3 sequences, around 13% found once. Source material: blood. These TCRs come from a woman in her thirties or forties with Graves' hyperthyroidism. Each CDR3 is given with its conserved first and last residue. A D gene is named only where the DNA matches it firmly. Only part of the rows carry a size: once, few, many, or a class if the clone is expanded.

d_gene,len,j_gene,v_gene,abundance,CDR3nt,CDR3aa
TRBD2,16,TRBJ2-3,TRBV20-1,many,TGCAGTGCTAGAGATCAACTAGCGGGGCGCACAGATACGCAGTATTTT,CSARDQLAGRTDTQYF
TRBD2,19,TRBJ2-1,TRBV20-1,few,TGCAGTGCTAGAGTCCTATCTAGCGGGAGAAATTTATCCTACAATGAGCAGTTCTTC,CSARVLSSGRNLSYNEQFF
NA,12,TRBJ2-1,TRBV7-3,NA,TGTGCCAGCAGCCACAGGGAGAATGAGCAGTTCTTC,CASSHRENEQFF
NA,14,TRBJ2-7,TRBV11-2,many,TGTGCCAGCAGCTTATCGGACAGCTACTACGAGCAGTACTTC,CASSLSDSYYEQYF
TRBD2,15,TRBJ2-1,TRBV28,many,TGTGCCAGCAGTAATCAGGGACTAGGGTCTGATGAGCAGTTCTTC,CASSNQGLGSDEQFF
NA,15,TRBJ2-7,TRBV7-3,NA,TGTGCCAGCAGCGTCGGGCCGGAGGAAACCTACGAGCAGTACTTC,CASSVGPEETYEQYF
NA,12,TRBJ1-1,TRBV30,many,TGTGCCTGGAGTAACCGGGGCACTGAAGCTTTCTTT,CAWSNRGTEAFF
TRBD2,15,TRBJ2-7,TRBV5-5,many,TGTGCCAGCAGCGAACTAGCGGGAAGGTCATACGAGCAGTACTTC,CASSELAGRSYEQYF
NA,17,TRBJ2-1,TRBV28,few,TGTGCCAGCAGTTTATCGGGTTATGGCGGCCTATACAATGAGCAGTTCTTC,CASSLSGYGGLYNEQFF
NA,15,TRBJ1-5,TRBV7-2,few,TGTGCCAGCAGATTAACGGGGCTTAGCAATCAGCCCCAGCATTTT,CASRLTGLSNQPQHF
NA,12,TRBJ1-1,TRBV12-3/TRBV12-4,NA,TGTGCCAGCAGTTTTGGAGGGATTGAAGCTTTCTTT,CASSFGGIEAFF